These T cell receptor beta chains were read from a single sample in a study of human T cells and chemical hapten exposure. Using its own MiXCR run on the RACE reads, TCRdb lists one record per CDR3 protein. The sample records 40,000 to 65,000 distinct CDR3 sequences, about 10% being singletons. This specimen consisted of whole blood, obtained in connection with sensitization to the hapten diphenylcyclopropenone (DPC). These receptors came from a woman in her 40s with alopecia areata. Some clones in this sample may be carry-over from other donors' samples. CDR3s include the opening cysteine and the closing phenylalanine or tryptophan. Each record gives: J gene, clone size, V gene, D gene, CDR3 DNA, CDR3 protein. A D gene is named only where the DNA matches it firmly. Size values are once, few and many counts, or a class for expanded clones, and some rows have none.

TRBJ2-1,few,TRBV28,NA,TGTGCCACCAGTCGGAACAATGAGCAGTTCTTC,CATSRNNEQFF
TRBJ2-7,NA,TRBV6-1,NA,TGTGCCAGCAGTGAAGCAGCTTTGGAGCAGTACTTC,CASSEAALEQYF
TRBJ2-7,many,TRBV21-1,NA,TGTGCCAGCAACAAGTTGACAGGCTCTGGGGAGCAGTACTTC,CASNKLTGSGEQYF
TRBJ2-1,NA,TRBV7-8,NA,TGTGCCAGCAGCTTAGTAGGAGGAGCCTCCTACAATGAGCAGTTCTTC,CASSLVGGASYNEQFF
TRBJ1-4,NA,TRBV5-1,TRBD1,TGCGCCAGCTCGGGACAGGGCGGCACTAATGAAAAACTGTTTTTT,CASSGQGGTNEKLFF
TRBJ2-5,few,TRBV7-7,NA,TGTGCTAGCAGCCCCAGTACTTTGGAGACCCAGTACTTC,CASSPSTLETQYF
TRBJ2-2,NA,TRBV28,TRBD1,TGTGCCAGCAGTCCCACAGGGGGTCCCGGGGAGCTGTTTTTT,CASSPTGGPGELFF
TRBJ2-3,NA,TRBV14,NA,TGTACAAGCGGTCTGCTCACAGATACGCAGTATTTT,CTSGLLTDTQYF
TRBJ1-5,many,TRBV5-1,NA,TGCGCCAGCAGCTTGGGTAGCAATCAGCCCCAGCATTTT,CASSLGSNQPQHF
TRBJ2-3,many,TRBV12-3/TRBV12-4,NA,TGTGCCAGCAGTACCGGGACCTTCACAGATACGCAGTATTTT,CASSTGTFTDTQYF
TRBJ2-1,many,TRBV20-1,TRBD2,TGCAGTGCCCTACATGGGGGACTAGCGGCCTACAATGAGCAGTTCTTC,CSALHGGLAAYNEQFF
TRBJ2-3,many,TRBV4-3,NA,TGCGCCAGCAGCCAAGCCCGGAGCGGCCTCACAGATACGCAGTATTTT,CASSQARSGLTDTQYF
TRBJ2-7,NA,TRBV12-3/TRBV12-4,NA,TGTGCCAGCAGTTTCCGGGGCCACTACGAGCAGTACTTC,CASSFRGHYEQYF
TRBJ2-3,many,TRBV7-2,NA,TGTGCCAGCAGCCCCAGGTTGACGGGGGCTGGCACAGATACGCAGTATTTT,CASSPRLTGAGTDTQYF
TRBJ2-5,NA,TRBV29-1,NA,TGCAGCGTTAAACCCTCACAAGAGACCCAGTACTTC,CSVKPSQETQYF
TRBJ2-1,few,TRBV10-3,NA,TGTGCCATCGGATTAGGCGTTGAGCAGTTCTTC,CAIGLGVEQFF
TRBJ2-3,NA,TRBV10-2,TRBD2,TGCGCCAGCAGTGAATGGACTAGCGGGGCCTCTAGCACAGATACGCAGTATTTT,CASSEWTSGASSTDTQYF
TRBJ1-5,few,TRBV7-2,NA,TGTGCCAGCAGCTTAGTATGGGGGAGCAATCAGCCCCAGCATTTT,CASSLVWGSNQPQHF
TRBJ2-7,many,TRBV29-1,TRBD2,TGCAGCGTTGAAGGACTAGCGGGGGCATACGAGCAGTACTTC,CSVEGLAGAYEQYF
TRBJ1-6,NA,TRBV3-1,NA,TGTGCCAGCAGCCACCCACCCAGTGATTCACCCCTCCACTTT,CASSHPPSDSPLHF
TRBJ2-1,few,TRBV9,NA,TGTGCCAGCAGCGTAGCCTTGTACAATGAGCAGTTCTTC,CASSVALYNEQFF
TRBJ2-5,NA,TRBV14,TRBD2,TGTGCCAGCAGCCAAGACCCTAAAACTAGCGGGGCTTACAAAGAGACCCAGTACTTC,CASSQDPKTSGAYKETQYF
TRBJ2-6,many,TRBV19,NA,TGTGCCAGTAGTATACCAGGGGGGGCCAACGTCCTGACTTTC,CASSIPGGANVLTF
TRBJ1-3,NA,TRBV12-3/TRBV12-4,NA,TGTGCCAGCAGTACTCCGGGACGGTGGTCGGACTCTGGAAACACCATATATTTT,CASSTPGRWSDSGNTIYF
TRBJ2-2,many,TRBV20-1,NA,TGCAGTGCTAGAAGGACAGAACCTGACGGGGAGCTGTTTTTT,CSARRTEPDGELFF
TRBJ2-1,few,TRBV20-1,TRBD1,TGCAGTGCTGGGGGACAGGGCCTATACAATGAGCAGTTCTTC,CSAGGQGLYNEQFF
TRBJ2-1,few,TRBV9,NA,TGTGCCAGCAGCGTATTTAGCGCCTCCTACAATGAGCAGTTCTTC,CASSVFSASYNEQFF
TRBJ1-2,few,TRBV25-1,NA,TGTGCCAGCAGTGAATATTTGGGTCTGCTGAACGGCTACACCTTC,CASSEYLGLLNGYTF